This TCR beta chain derives from a study of cytomegalovirus exposure and HLA in healthy donors. Data came from immunoSEQ multiplex PCR; TCRdb stores just in-frame clones and leaves some out. The sample has tens of thousands of clones, 90% to 95% seen once. With 2 bases clipped from V and 4 bases from J, the junction kept 5 bases outside the gene matches. This CDR3 has 14 amino acids. Germline V gene data show CDR1 as SGHRS and CDR2 as YFSETQ. The TCR originated in a woman aged 25 to 45 in good health and CMV-seronegative. The sample was PBMCs. This sequence joins TRBV5-1 and TRBJ1-2; TRBD1 aligns across 7 bases. The CDR3: CASSFTGASYGYTF. CDR3 in DNA: TGCGCCAGCAGCTTTACAGGGGCCTCCTATGGCTACACCTTC. Based on the CDR3 plus reference TRBV5-1 and TRBJ1-2, the full variable domain is KAGVTQTPRYLIKTRGQQVTLSCSPISGHRSVSWYQQTPGQGLQFLFEYFSETQRNKGNFPGRFSGRQFSNSRSEMNVSTLELGDSALYLCASSFTGASYGYTFGSGTRLTVV.